Listed here is a single T cell receptor beta chain. The protocol was immunoSEQ multiplex PCR, while the TCRdb copy is restricted to in-frame clones and leaves out a portion. The sample yields around 220,000 clones, just over 90% seen once. The entry originates in a study of blood T cell repertoires in COVID-19. Two negative PCRs, clearance, or symptom resolution characterized the recovered Cohort 3 donors. The sequence was collected from a woman aged 18-29 years who had recovered from COVID-19. Sequencing was performed on PBMCs or T cells enriched from blood (not recorded which).

CDR3 bases: TGTGCCAGCAGCATGGGACAGGGGGTCAATCAGCCCCAGCATTTT. It codes for CASSMGQGVNQPQHF. This chain uses TRBV9 with TRBJ1-5; TRBD1 agrees at 11 bases. Trimming took 4 bases from V and 3 from J; bases not matched to a gene: 3. The CDR3 is made up of 15 amino acids. Germline values: CDR1 SGDLS, CDR2 YYNGEE.